The present T cell receptor beta chain was sequenced within a study of blood T cell repertoires in COVID-19. Clones were sequenced by immunoSEQ multiplex PCR, and TCRdb holds only the in-frame ones, with some missing. The data contain roughly 230,000 clones, approximately 84% of them seen just once; the ten biggest clones take up 4% to 4.5%. The germline CDR1 and CDR2 sequences are SNHLY and FYNNEI. The CDR3 contains 11 residues. V lost 9 bases, J lost 5 bases, and 10 bases lay in between. This receptor was taken from a man in his fifties with acute or convalescent COVID-19. This chain uses TRBV2 with TRBJ2-5; D call uncertain. Sample: peripheral blood. The CDR3 coding sequence is TGTGCCAGTCTGAGATCGGAGACCCAGTACTTC. Translation: CASLRSETQYF. Full variable domain (remainder filled in from reference TRBV2 and TRBJ2-5): EPEVTQTPSHQVTQMGQEVILRCVPISNHLYFYWYRQILGQKVEFLVSFYNNEISEKSEIFDDQFSVERPDGSNFTLKIRSTKLEDSAMYFCASLRSETQYFGPGTRLLVL.